Listed below are T cell receptor beta chains from one sample, sequenced in a study of T cell responses to AZD1222 COVID-19 vaccine. Sequencing used immunoSEQ multiplex PCR; TCRdb keeps in-frame clones, though not all of them. Of about 100,000 clones listed, roughly 86% are singletons. The material was peripheral blood, obtained on day 0 of MenACWY control vaccination. These receptors all come from an adult in good health. The conserved cysteine and the conserved F or W are not part of the CDR3 here. Each record gives: D gene, CDR3 length, V gene, CDR3 protein. D genes are given only for firm matches.

>.|13|TRBV30
AWRDRGGAKNIQY
>.|13|TRBV18
ASSLGPAAGNTIY
>TRBD2|15|TRBV28
ASNPRGGRAWSYEQY
>.|11|TRBV12-3/TRBV12-4
ASSWQAGEKLF
>.|11|TRBV7-3
ASSSSTGNTIY
>.|11|TRBV11-2
ASSGLRSYEQY
>TRBD1|12|TRBV4-1
ASSQDQGASGYT
>TRBD1|18|TRBV3-1/TRBV3-2
ASSLDRTGGFDYSAAVQF
>.|14|TRBV3-1/TRBV3-2
ASSPGDRSSGNTIY
>.|13|TRBV5-1
ASSLDGRGTGELF
>TRBD1|11|TRBV28
ASNTGGDYGYT
>.|13|TRBV6-5
ASRRQPATNEKLF
>.|13|TRBV6-2/TRBV6-3
ASSWGGSGNQPQH
>.|14|TRBV9
ASSAGGSGFPYEQY
>TRBD1|12|TRBV2
ASREQGAVTEAF
>.|10|TRBV6-6
ASSLERSPLH
>TRBD1|12|TRBV7-2
ASSQTGFGNTIY
>TRBD1|13|TRBV9
ASSFQGQGAHEQY
>.|15|TRBV5-1
ASTSGGGRSSSYEQY
>.|12|TRBV7-2
ASSLEMDSGEQF
>.|16|TRBV5-1
ASFPRISSTLDTGELF
>TRBD1|13|TRBV7-9
ASSFPGTGENEQF
>TRBD2|14|TRBV3-1/TRBV3-2
ASSQDVVAGGHEQF
>TRBD1|11|TRBV19
ASDDRGLNEQF